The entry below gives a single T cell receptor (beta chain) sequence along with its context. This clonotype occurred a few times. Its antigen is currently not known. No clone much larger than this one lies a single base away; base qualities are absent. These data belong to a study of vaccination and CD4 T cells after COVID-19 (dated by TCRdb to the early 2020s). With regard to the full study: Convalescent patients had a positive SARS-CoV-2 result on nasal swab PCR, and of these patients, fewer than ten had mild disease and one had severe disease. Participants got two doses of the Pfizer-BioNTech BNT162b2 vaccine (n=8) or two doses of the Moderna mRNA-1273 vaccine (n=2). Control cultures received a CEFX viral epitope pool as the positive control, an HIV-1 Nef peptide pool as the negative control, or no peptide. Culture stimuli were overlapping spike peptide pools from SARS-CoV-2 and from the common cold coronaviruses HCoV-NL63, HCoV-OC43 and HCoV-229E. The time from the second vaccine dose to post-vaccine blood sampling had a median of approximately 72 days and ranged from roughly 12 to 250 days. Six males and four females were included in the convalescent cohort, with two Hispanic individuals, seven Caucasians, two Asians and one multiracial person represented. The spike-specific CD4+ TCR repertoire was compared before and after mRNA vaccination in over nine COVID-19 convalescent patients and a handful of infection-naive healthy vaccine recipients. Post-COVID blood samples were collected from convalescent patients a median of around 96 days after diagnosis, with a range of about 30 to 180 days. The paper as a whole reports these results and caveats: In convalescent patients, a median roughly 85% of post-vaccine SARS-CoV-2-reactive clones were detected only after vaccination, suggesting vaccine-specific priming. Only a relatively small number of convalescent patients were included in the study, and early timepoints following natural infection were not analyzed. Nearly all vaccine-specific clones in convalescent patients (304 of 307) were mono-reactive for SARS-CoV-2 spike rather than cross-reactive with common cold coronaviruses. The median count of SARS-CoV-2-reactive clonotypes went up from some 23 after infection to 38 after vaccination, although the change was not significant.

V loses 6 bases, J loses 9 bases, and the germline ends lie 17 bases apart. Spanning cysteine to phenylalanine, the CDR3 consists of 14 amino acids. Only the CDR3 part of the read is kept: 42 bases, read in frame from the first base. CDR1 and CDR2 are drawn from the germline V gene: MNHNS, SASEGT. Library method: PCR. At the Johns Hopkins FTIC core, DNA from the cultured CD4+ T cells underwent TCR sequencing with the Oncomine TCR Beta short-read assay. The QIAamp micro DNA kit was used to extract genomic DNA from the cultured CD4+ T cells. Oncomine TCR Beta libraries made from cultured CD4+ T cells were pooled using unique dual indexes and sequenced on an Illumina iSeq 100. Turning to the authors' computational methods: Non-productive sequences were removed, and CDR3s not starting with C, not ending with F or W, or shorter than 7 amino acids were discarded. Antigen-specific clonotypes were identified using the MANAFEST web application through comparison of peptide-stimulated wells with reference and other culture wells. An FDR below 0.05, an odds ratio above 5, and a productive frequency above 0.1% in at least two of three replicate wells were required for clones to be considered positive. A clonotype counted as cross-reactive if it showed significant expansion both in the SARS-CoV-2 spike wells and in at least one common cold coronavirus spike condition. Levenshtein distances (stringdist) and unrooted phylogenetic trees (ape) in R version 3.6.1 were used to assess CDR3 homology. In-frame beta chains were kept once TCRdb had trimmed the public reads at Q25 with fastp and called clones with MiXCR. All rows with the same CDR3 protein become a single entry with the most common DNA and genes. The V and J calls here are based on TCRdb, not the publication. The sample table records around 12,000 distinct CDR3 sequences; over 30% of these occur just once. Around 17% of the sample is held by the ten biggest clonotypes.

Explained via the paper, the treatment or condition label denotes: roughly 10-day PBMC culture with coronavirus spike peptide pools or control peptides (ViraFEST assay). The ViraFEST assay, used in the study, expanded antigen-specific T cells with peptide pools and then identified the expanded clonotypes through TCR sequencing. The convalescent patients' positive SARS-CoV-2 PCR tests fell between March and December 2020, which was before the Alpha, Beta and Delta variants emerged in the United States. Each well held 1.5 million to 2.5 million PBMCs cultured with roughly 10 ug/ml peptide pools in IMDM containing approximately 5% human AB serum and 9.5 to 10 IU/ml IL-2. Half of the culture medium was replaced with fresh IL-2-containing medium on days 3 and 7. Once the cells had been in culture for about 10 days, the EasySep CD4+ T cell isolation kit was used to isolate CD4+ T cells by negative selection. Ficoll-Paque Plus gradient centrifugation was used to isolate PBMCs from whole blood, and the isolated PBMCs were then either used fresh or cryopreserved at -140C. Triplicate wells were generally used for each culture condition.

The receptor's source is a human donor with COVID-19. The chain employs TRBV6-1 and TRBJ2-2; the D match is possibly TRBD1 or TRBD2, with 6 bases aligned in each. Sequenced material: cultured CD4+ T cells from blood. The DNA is TGTGCCAGCAGGGGCCTATTGGGGGGCCGGGAGCTGTTTTTT. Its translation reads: CASRGLLGGRELFF.